This T cell receptor beta chain was recorded in a study of T cells in Graves' hyperthyroidism and ophthalmopathy (dated by TCRdb to 2018 to 2020). Background on the whole study: Peripheral blood samples were taken at the time of initial diagnosis, prior to any treatment. Once sampling was done, hyperthyroidism patients were given methimazole at a starting dose of 30 mg daily, whereas ophthalmopathy patients were given high-dose intravenous methylprednisolone. Prospective prediction of ophthalmopathy was tested in an independent validation cohort consisting of 18 hyperthyroidism patients and some 15 patients who later progressed to ophthalmopathy. The 80 to 100 discovery patients were randomly divided into training and test sets at a 7:3 ratio. The paper describes TCR Vbeta CDR3 sequencing of about 140 peripheral blood samples, made up of under 50 ophthalmopathy patients, 70 to 75 hyperthyroidism patients and roughly 17 progressor patients. TCR V-J signatures able to tell the groups apart were searched for in a discovery cohort of 100 or so patients, of whom 43 had Graves' ophthalmopathy and around 58 had stable Graves' hyperthyroidism. The study also compared thyroid tissue and blood T-cell repertoires from more than 5 Graves' hyperthyroidism patients.

The TCR beta CDR3 regions were amplified from RNA transcripts. The TCR CDR3 was subjected to a first round of RT-PCR using the HTBI primer set and the Qiagen OneStep RT-PCR kit. Libraries were constructed in a second round of multiplex PCR, after which size selection and purification were carried out. The libraries were sequenced on an Illumina HiSeq2000 using paired-end 100 bp reads. The original pipeline was this. SOAPnuke was used to process the raw data, removing reads that contained adapters or uncalled bases, had a mean Phred below 15, or lacked an exact match to the constant primer or identifier. High-quality paired reads were merged with COPE v1.2.5, and unique nucleotide sequences were defined as clonotypes. MiTCR v1.1 was used to align clonotypes to the IMGT TRBV, TRBD and TRBJ reference segments. Only V-J combinations with frequency above 0.0001, covering 99.2% of repertoires, were analysed. A TCS score was defined as the ratio of F50 (clonal expansion) to E x V (chaos), with BLOSUM62-based TCRdist applied between CDR3 peptides within each V-J. Welch's t-statistics and random forest reduced 450 to 600 V-J features to 10 to 15, which were used in a naive Bayes classifier (R e1071). TCRdb reanalyzed the raw reads on its own, using fastp at Q25 for trimming and MiXCR for clone calling, and kept in-frame beta chains. Entries that share a CDR3 protein sequence are merged under the most common genes and DNA. The V and J calls were determined by TCRdb, not by the authors. The sample yields approximately 400,000 distinct CDR3 sequences; roughly 25% were counted once. Around 67% of the sample belongs to the ten largest clones.

Stable Graves' hyperthyroidism was defined as no progression to ophthalmopathy during 18 months of follow-up. Hyperthyroidism patients were newly diagnosed, had a disease duration of under 2 months, and were aged 18 to 65 years. The study excluded patients with uncontrolled infections, other autoimmune diseases, pregnancy or lactation. Clinical symptoms, serum thyroxine and TRAb, thyroid ultrasound, and orbital computed tomography formed the basis for the diagnoses. Ficoll-Paque density gradient centrifugation was used to isolate PBMCs from 8.5 to 10 ml of fresh peripheral blood. Trizol reagent was used to extract total RNA, and RNA quality was then checked on an Agilent 2100 Bioanalyzer. Taken from the germline V gene (reference sequence), the CDR1 and CDR2 loops are MNHEY and SMNVEV. The CDR3 measures 14 amino acids from cysteine to phenylalanine. The entry retains the CDR3 DNA only, 42 bases that are in frame from base 1. The germline V and J ends show losses of 3 bases and 7 bases respectively, and no gene match explains 8 bases of the junction.

General findings and caveats noted by the study authors: During validation, the model predicted progression to ophthalmopathy a median of roughly 7.1 months ahead of onset, with approximately 71% sensitivity and 72% to 80% specificity. Most expanded thyroid clonotypes (frequency above 0.001) were also found in blood, which suggests that blood repertoires may mirror thyroid immune responses. Sample size was not statistically predetermined, and investigators were not blinded to group allocation. A model built on a 13 V-J signature distinguished ophthalmopathy from stable hyperthyroidism, reaching around 88% sensitivity and under 84% specificity in cross-validation and 80%/75% in testing.

There are a few counts of this clonotype. Its recognized antigen is unknown. Base qualities are missing; no much larger clone stands one base away. This chain is built from TRBV27 and TRBJ1-1, with 7 bases in between that match TRBD1. This TCR derives from a middle-aged man with Graves' hyperthyroidism. Sequencing was carried out using blood. The DNA sequence is as follows: TGTGCCAGCAGTTTCACCGGGACAGACTATGAAGCTTTCTTT. Its amino acids are CASSFTGTDYEAFF.